This is a list of T cell receptor beta chains from one sample in a study of neurological immune-mediated disorders. TCRdb fed the 5' RACE reads into MiXCR, producing one record per CDR3 protein. The table records roughly 80,000 distinct CDR3 sequences, about 9.4% of them present only once. Source material: PBMCs. The receptors stem from a man aged 35 to 55 in good health. Both conserved end residues are part of each CDR3. D genes are given only for firm matches. The size field is filled for only some rows; it gives once, few, many or a size class.

NA TRBJ1-5 many TRBV5-1 TGCGCCAGCAGCTTGGGAGGACAGTACAATCAGCCCCAGCATTTT CASSLGGQYNQPQHF
NA TRBJ1-6 many TRBV18 TGTGCCAGCTCACCGGAGCGAGTTGGTAATTCACCCCTCCACTTT CASSPERVGNSPLHF
NA TRBJ2-7 many TRBV2 TGTGCCAGCAGTCAAGACCCCCGGGACCTCTCCTACGAGCAGTACTTC CASSQDPRDLSYEQYF
TRBD1 TRBJ2-1 many TRBV12-3/TRBV12-4 TGTGCCAGCAGCCAACAGGGGGACAATGAGCAGTTCTTC CASSQQGDNEQFF
NA TRBJ2-2 many TRBV5-1 TGCGCCAGCAGCTTGGTGAGGGATTCGAACACCGGGGAGCTGTTTTTT CASSLVRDSNTGELFF
TRBD2 TRBJ2-1 NA TRBV7-3 TGTGCCAGCAGCTCCACTAGCGGTCGTTACAATGAGCAGTTCTTC CASSSTSGRYNEQFF
TRBD2 TRBJ2-1 many TRBV29-1 TGCAGCGCCCATAATCTAGCGGGAGTTAGGGATGAGCAGTTCTTC CSAHNLAGVRDEQFF
TRBD1 TRBJ2-7 many TRBV28 TGTGCCTCGAAGGGGGACAGGGGGAGGAACGAGCAGTACTTC CASKGDRGRNEQYF
TRBD1 TRBJ2-7 many TRBV7-2 TGTGCCAGCAGCTCCGGGACAGGACCCTACGAGCAGTACTTC CASSSGTGPYEQYF
TRBD1 TRBJ2-7 many TRBV5-1 TGCGCCAGCAGCTTGGGACAGGGGGCATCCTACGAGCAGTACTTC CASSLGQGASYEQYF
TRBD1 TRBJ2-2 many TRBV7-9 TGTGCCAGCAGCTTTGGACAGGATAACACCGGGGAGCTGTTTTTT CASSFGQDNTGELFF
TRBD2 TRBJ2-1 many TRBV3-1 TGTGCCAGCAGCCGGGGGATAGCGGGAAAAGGCCCCAATGAGCAGTTCTTC CASSRGIAGKGPNEQFF
NA TRBJ2-1 once TRBV12-1 TGTCTTGGGGGCTCCTACAATGAGCAGTTCTTC CLGGSYNEQFF
TRBD2 TRBJ2-3 many TRBV5-1 TGCGCCAGCAGCACGGGACTAGCGGTGTCCGGTACGCAGTATTTT CASSTGLAVSGTQYF
TRBD2 TRBJ2-1 many TRBV20-1 TGCAGTGCTAGAGACAGCGGGAGAGGCAATGAGCAGTTCTTC CSARDSGRGNEQFF
NA TRBJ1-1 many TRBV16 TGTGCCAGCAGCCAATCGTACGAGGGAGGGACTGAAGCTTTCTTT CASSQSYEGGTEAFF